This note documents a single T cell receptor beta chain sequence. This CDR3 has 15 amino acids. CDR1 and CDR2 (germline): SGHAT, FQNNGV. Trimming removed 5 bases at V and 2 bases at J, with 15 bases between. This specimen comes from a study of technical replicates of blood from a few donors. TCRdb's table, derived via immunoSEQ multiplex PCR, lists solely in-frame clones and lacks some. The table records more than 70,000 clones, 95% to 97% of them present only once. This chain joins TRBV11-2 and TRBJ2-5, with D possibly matching TRBD2 (5 bases). Sequences were obtained from T cells isolated from PBMCs. The sequence was obtained from a human donor in good health. The DNA for the CDR3 is TGTGCCAGCAGCCCCAACCTCGGGGTACAAGAGACCCAGTACTTC. Protein sequence: CASSPNLGVQETQYF.